Shown below are 18 T cell receptor beta chains from a single sample sequenced in a study of T cells in localized non-small cell lung cancer. Measured with immunoSEQ multiplex PCR; TCRdb has only the in-frame clones, and not every one. The repertoire holds under 45,000 clones, with around 83% as singletons. The sample consisted of PBMCs, taken before any cancer treatment. The receptors shown here come from a man between 40 and 69 years old with stage II lung adenocarcinoma.

The chain uses TRBV5-8 and TRBJ2-4; D tentatively reads TRBD1 or TRBD2 (5 bases each). This CDR3 comprises 16 residues. Trimming left V 0 bases short and J 6 bases short, with 16 bases between. Germline loops: CDR1 SGHTS, CDR2 YDEGEE. For the CDR3, the DNA is TGTGCCAGCAGCTTGGGTTCGGGGCAGGGCCTAAACATTCAGTACTTC. Translating gives CASSLGSGQGLNIQYF.

The V call is TRBV19, the J call TRBJ2-3, with 13 bases matching TRBD2. The CDR3 sequence is 16 residues long. Germline loops: CDR1 LNHDA, CDR2 SQIVND (reference sequence). J gave up 0 bases and V 6 bases, and 3 bases lay outside the gene matches. This CDR3 is CASSRGLAGSTDTQYF. CDR3 sequence (DNA): TGTGCCAGTAGCCGGGGACTAGCGGGAAGCACAGATACGCAGTATTTT.

For the CDR3, the DNA is TGTGCCAGCAAGGGACCGGGCAATCAGCCCCAGCATTTT. Its translation: CASKGPGNQPQHF. The rearrangement uses TRBV7-2 and TRBJ1-5; D perhaps matches TRBD1 (5 bases). CDR1 and CDR2 (germline): SGHTA, FQGNSA. V was cut by 7 bases and J by 2 bases, with 9 bases left in between. This CDR3 comprises 13 residues.

The gene calls are TRBV6-6 and TRBJ2-7; D may match TRBD1 or TRBD2 (5 bases each). CDR1 and CDR2 from the germline V gene are MNHNY and SVGAGI (reference sequence). V lost 7 bases, J lost 7 bases, and 20 bases lay in between. The CDR3 runs 14 residues. DNA for the CDR3: TGTGCCAGCACTTTCCCGGGACCCTCGAGGGAGCAGTACTTC. Encoded protein: CASTFPGPSREQYF.

The rearrangement links TRBV25-1 to TRBJ2-7; D possibly corresponds to TRBD1 (6 bases). Trimming cost V 3 bases and J 9 bases, with 12 bases left between them. Germline assignment: CDR1 MGHDK and CDR2 SYGVNS. This CDR3 is 12 amino acids long. CDR3 loop: CASSELTGLQYF. For the CDR3, the DNA is TGTGCCAGCAGTGAGTTAACAGGGTTGCAGTACTTC.

This CDR3 reads CASSRGPRGTNEKLFF. The DNA of the CDR3 is TGCGCCAGCAGCCGGGGACCTCGGGGGACTAATGAAAAACTGTTTTTT. The chain couples TRBV5-1 to TRBJ1-4; D possibly corresponds to TRBD1 (5 bases). The germline CDR1 and CDR2 sequences are SGHRS and YFSETQ. The CDR3 has 16 amino acids. The V and J ends lost 4 bases and 2 bases respectively, with 15 bases between them.

The J gene is TRBJ1-5, the V gene TRBV28, with no clear D. The germline gives CDR1 MDHEN, CDR2 SYDVKM. V was trimmed by 2 bases and J by 2 bases, leaving 7 bases between them. This CDR3 comprises 14 residues. CDR3 nucleotide sequence: TGTGCCAGCAGTTTAGGCCCAGGCAATCAGCCCCAGCATTTT. The encoded protein is CASSLGPGNQPQHF.

The chain joins TRBV2 to TRBJ2-5; D is undetermined. Germline V gene lookup returns CDR1 SNHLY and CDR2 FYNNEI. The V end lost 7 bases, the J end lost 5 bases, and 14 bases lay between the germline ends. CDR3 length: 13 residues. CDR3 nucleotide sequence: TGTGCCAGCATCCCATTTAGCAGGGAGACCCAGTACTTC. Translation: CASIPFSRETQYF.

J is TRBJ1-1 and V is TRBV5-1; the match to TRBD1 covers 9 bases. Germline CDR1 is SGHRS and CDR2 is YFSETQ. V trimming: 4 bases; J trimming: 5 bases; junction bases outside the gene matches: 9. This CDR3 spans 15 amino acids. CDR3 region: CASSPGDRVFTEAFF. DNA for the CDR3: TGCGCCAGCAGCCCAGGGGACAGGGTATTTACTGAAGCTTTCTTT.

The rearrangement uses TRBV28 and TRBJ2-6, with a possible D match to TRBD1 (5 bases). Between the trimmed V and J ends, which lost 6 bases and 0 bases, there was a span of 18 bases. The CDR3 consists of 18 residues. Germline V lookup: CDR1 MDHEN, CDR2 SYDVKM. The CDR3 nucleotides read TGTGCCAGCAGATTCGTGGGGCAGGCAATCTCTGGGGCCAACGTCCTGACTTTC. This codes for CASRFVGQAISGANVLTF. The variable domain in full, with the rest retrieved from reference TRBV28 and TRBJ2-6, is DVKVTQSSRYLVKRTGEKVFLECVQDMDHENMFWYRQDPGLGLRLIYFSYDVKMKEKGDIPEGYSVSREKKERFSLILESASTNQTSMYLCASRFVGQAISGANVLTFGAGSRLTVL.

The chain recombines TRBV11-3 with TRBJ2-5; TRBD1 matches at 9 bases. Trimming at V came to 2 bases and at J to 5 bases, leaving 3 bases not matched to a gene. The CDR3 sequence is 14 residues long. Germline V lookup: CDR1 SGHNT, CDR2 YENEEA. The CDR3 region has the DNA TGTGCCAGCAGCTTAACAGGGGGCACGGAGACCCAGTACTTC. It is translated as CASSLTGGTETQYF.

The chain employs TRBV27 and TRBJ1-2; no clear D. Looked up from germline, CDR1 is MNHEY and CDR2 is SMNVEV (reference sequence). Trimming stripped 6 bases from V and 5 bases from J, with 16 bases between. The CDR3 runs to 14 residues. CDR3 protein: CASRKSTEDYGYTF. DNA for the CDR3: TGTGCCAGCAGAAAGTCGACGGAGGATTATGGCTACACCTTC.

On this clone itself: This same CDR3 is encoded by further DNA sequences in the sample. The chain uses TRBV30 and TRBJ2-3; the match to TRBD1 covers 8 bases. In germline, CDR1 is GTSNPN, CDR2 SVGIG (reference sequence). This CDR3 contains 13 residues. With 5 bases clipped from V and 5 bases from J, the junction kept 6 bases outside the gene matches. CDR3 nucleotide sequence: TGTGCCTGGGACAGGGGACAGCGAGATACGCAGTATTTT. Its protein product is CAWDRGQRDTQYF.

This chain uses TRBV7-2 with TRBJ2-7; the D is unclear. The CDR3 is made up of 14 amino acids. CDR1 SGHTA and CDR2 FQGNSA come from the germline V gene. Trimming pared 0 bases from V and 2 bases from J, leaving 8 bases between. In nucleotides, the CDR3 is TGTGCCAGCAGCTTAGCGCCTCCCCCCTACGAGCAGTACTTC. Translating it yields CASSLAPPPYEQYF.

V usage is TRBV14 and J usage is TRBJ2-3; no definite D call. Trimming left V 3 bases short and J 0 bases short, with 4 bases between. Looked up from germline, CDR1 is SGHDN and CDR2 is FVKESK. The CDR3 covers 13 residues. For the CDR3, the DNA is TGTGCCAGCAGCCAGCGTAGCACAGATACGCAGTATTTT. This translates into CASSQRSTDTQYF.

V is TRBV7-9 and J is TRBJ2-1, with D tentatively TRBD2 (6 bases). CDR3 length: 14 amino acids. Germline assignment: CDR1 SEHNR and CDR2 FQNEAQ (reference sequence). The V and J ends lost 3 bases and 8 bases respectively, with 14 bases between them. The CDR3 DNA sequence: TGTGCCAGCAGCTTGGAGGGCCGTGGGGATGAGCAGTTCTTC. Translated, it gives CASSLEGRGDEQFF.

This clone was picked up a small number of times. V is TRBV9 and J is TRBJ1-1; D ambiguous. V was clipped by 4 bases and J by 1 base, with 17 bases between them. There are 16 residues in the CDR3. CDR1 and CDR2 (germline): SGDLS, YYNGEE. The CDR3 sequence is CASSPHVVLENTEAFF. Written as DNA, the CDR3 is TGTGCCAGCAGCCCCCATGTGGTGTTGGAGAACACTGAAGCTTTCTTT.

The CDR3 region has the DNA TGTGCCAGCAGCTTGGCAGTCACAGGGGGCAATCAGCCCCAGCATTTT. This codes for CASSLAVTGGNQPQHF. J is TRBJ1-5 and V is TRBV5-4; 7 bases align to TRBD1. V was pared by 0 bases and J by 2 bases, with 5 bases of the junction left unmatched. The CDR3 has 16 residues. Germline CDR1 is SGHNT and CDR2 is YYREEE (reference sequence).